These 28 T cell receptor beta chains originate from one sample sequenced in a study of T cells after yellow fever vaccination. TCRdb reprocessed the 5' RACE reads via MiXCR and lists one record per CDR3 protein. This table has 250,000 to 350,000 distinct CDR3 sequences, 6.8% appearing once. The input for sequencing was PBMCs, taken 35 to 50 days after the first yellow fever vaccination. The receptors here all came from a man aged 18 to 29 who received the YFV17D yellow fever vaccine.

This chain joins TRBV5-4 and TRBJ1-2; D is ambiguous. The CDR3 has 14 amino acids. Germline CDR1 SGHNT, CDR2 YYREEE (reference sequence). The germline V and J ends were trimmed by 2 bases and 4 bases, with 12 bases remaining between them. CDR3 nucleotide sequence: TGTGCCAGCAGCTTTACGGCAGTTGGCTATGGCTACACCTTC. Translated: CASSFTAVGYGYTF.

V is TRBV6-2 or TRBV6-3 and J is TRBJ2-7; 7 bases match TRBD2. The CDR3 contains 14 residues. V lost 7 bases to trimming and J lost 1 base; unmatched junction nucleotides: 7. Per germline, CDR1 MNHEY and CDR2 SVGEGT. The CDR3 DNA reads as TGTGCCAGCAAACCTGCGCGGGGGTCCTACGAGCAGTACGTC. It yields the protein CASKPARGSYEQYV.

The CDR3 region is CASSLSVPLGDPGQNYEQYF. CDR3 coding DNA: TGTGCCAGCAGCTTGTCGGTCCCCCTCGGCGACCCGGGACAAAACTACGAGCAGTACTTC. This chain joins TRBV5-6 and TRBJ2-7; possible D gene TRBD1, 6 bases. Trimming left V 1 base short and J 3 bases short, with 29 bases between. Germline V CDR1 and CDR2: SGHDT, YYEEEE. This CDR3 contains 20 residues.

The table lists this clonotype with a few counts. This chain links TRBV5-1 with TRBJ2-3; D possibly corresponds to TRBD1 (5 bases). Between the trimmed V and J ends, which lost 2 bases and 1 base, there was a span of 11 bases. This CDR3 spans 15 amino acids. CDR1 SGHRS and CDR2 YFSETQ come from the germline V gene. CDR3 sequence: CASSLSDTRTDTQYF. As DNA, the CDR3 is TGCGCCAGCAGCTTATCGGACACCCGCACAGATACGCAGTATTTT.

The gene calls are TRBV10-1 and TRBJ2-3, with 7 bases fitting TRBD2. The germline V gene encodes CDR1 WNHNN and CDR2 SYGVQD (reference sequence). V lost 3 bases, J lost 0 bases, and 6 bases stayed unmatched. The CDR3 sequence is 16 residues long. This chain's CDR3 is CASSERLAASTDTQYF. The CDR3 coding sequence is TGCGCCAGCAGTGAAAGGCTAGCGGCTAGCACAGATACGCAGTATTTT.

In this sample, this clonotype turned up a few times. V is TRBV18 and J is TRBJ2-3; 7 nucleotides align to TRBD2. The CDR3 is 18 residues long. Trimming cost V 1 base and J 7 bases; bases outside gene matches: 17. The germline V gene has CDR1 KGHSH and CDR2 LQKENI. The CDR3 nucleotides are TGTGCCAGCTCACCACTCCCCGCCAACGGACGCGGGGGAAATACGCAGTATTTT. Translated: CASSPLPANGRGGNTQYF. Using reference TRBV18 and TRBJ2-3 for the parts outside the CDR3, the full variable domain is NAGVMQNPRHLVRRRGQEARLRCSPMKGHSHVYWYRQLPEEGLKFMVYLQKENIIDESGMPKERFSAEFPKEGPSILRIQQVVRGDSAAYFCASSPLPANGRGGNTQYFGPGTRLTVL.

This clonotype was observed many times. This sequence joins TRBV5-1 and TRBJ2-3; D is possibly TRBD2 (6 bases). CDR3 length: 15 residues. CDR1 is SGHRS, CDR2 YFSETQ, per germline. V was cut by 2 bases and J by 0 bases, with 10 bases left in between. CDR3: CASSFRGTSTDTQYF. In nucleotides, the CDR3 is TGCGCCAGCAGCTTCCGGGGGACTAGCACAGATACGCAGTATTTT.

The table lists this clonotype with a few counts. The chain uses TRBV9 and TRBJ2-5; TRBD1 or TRBD2 may be the D gene (5 bases each). Germline V CDR1 and CDR2: SGDLS, YYNGEE. Deletions cut 2 bases from V and 2 bases from J, with 7 bases between. The CDR3 contains 13 residues. The CDR3 sequence: CASSVGDQETQYF. CDR3 nucleotide sequence: TGTGCCAGCAGCGTGGGGGATCAAGAGACCCAGTACTTC.

This clonotype was counted between two and nine times. This rearrangement joins TRBV9 to TRBJ2-3, with TRBD1 as a possible D gene (5 bases). The V gene's germline CDR1 is SGDLS and CDR2 YYNGEE. V was cut by 4 bases and J by 4 bases, with 13 bases left in between. This CDR3 is built from 14 residues. CDR3 protein: CASSLQGNPDTQYF. CDR3 nucleotides: TGTGCCAGCAGCCTCCAGGGTAACCCAGATACGCAGTATTTT.

This clonotype has more than one count but fewer than ten. The chain combines TRBV7-3 with TRBJ2-1; D is unclear. The CDR3 consists of 13 residues. Germline V gene data show CDR1 as SGHTA and CDR2 as FQGTGA. V lost 4 bases and J lost 4, with 8 bases in between. CDR3 coding DNA: TGTGCCAGCAGCTACCTTGGGTACAATGAGCAGTTCTTC. It specifies CASSYLGYNEQFF. Together with reference TRBV7-3 and TRBJ2-1, the CDR3 gives the full variable domain: GAGVSQTPSNKVTEKGKYVELRCDPISGHTALYWYRQSLGQGPEFLIYFQGTGAADDSGLPNDRFFAVRPEGSVSTLKIQRTERGDSAVYLCASSYLGYNEQFFGPGTRLTVL.

The chain is built from TRBV18 and TRBJ2-1, with 9 bases fitting TRBD1. This CDR3 has 16 residues. Trimming cost V 0 bases and J 10 bases; bases outside gene matches: 10. Germline values: CDR1 KGHSH, CDR2 LQKENI. The CDR3 reads CASSPPATGGAEEQFF. In DNA, the CDR3 is TGTGCCAGCTCACCACCGGCCACAGGGGGCGCGGAGGAGCAGTTCTTC.

This clonotype has more than one count but fewer than ten. The chain's CDR3 is CASSLDWGGGYTF. The CDR3 bases are TGTGCCAGCAGTTTAGATTGGGGCGGTGGCTACACCTTC. The V call is TRBV12-3 or TRBV12-4, the J call TRBJ1-2; D possibly corresponds to TRBD1 (5 bases). With 1 base removed from V and 7 bases from J, the gap between germline ends came to 10 bases. The CDR3 totals 13 residues.

This clonotype was seen a few times. V and J are TRBV4-1 and TRBJ1-1; D ambiguous. The CDR3 has 16 residues. CDR1 and CDR2 (germline): MGHRA, YSYEKL. Trimming pared 1 base from V and 4 bases from J, leaving 16 bases between. CDR3 coding DNA: TGCGCCAGCAGCCAAGTGGATATGGGATTCGCCACTGAAGCTTTCTTT. Its protein product is CASSQVDMGFATEAFF.

This clonotype was detected a few times. The CDR3 coding sequence is TGCGCCAGCAGCCAAGATCGTCGGCAGCATTATGGCTACACCTTC. Protein: CASSQDRRQHYGYTF. This sequence joins TRBV4-3 and TRBJ1-2; D is undetermined. Trimming took 0 bases from V and 5 from J, leaving 13 bases between them. The CDR3 loop spans 15 amino acids. The V gene's germline CDR1 is LGHNA and CDR2 YSLEER.

This clonotype was counted only a few times. The CDR3 DNA is TGTGCCAGCAGCCATAGCTTACTAGCGGGGGGCGTAACCTACGAGCAGTACTTC. Translating gives CASSHSLLAGGVTYEQYF. V is TRBV3-1 and J is TRBJ2-7, with 12 nucleotides matching TRBD2. Germline V lookup: CDR1 LGHDT, CDR2 YNNKEL (reference sequence). V was clipped by 3 bases and J by 2 bases; unmatched bases: 11. The CDR3 sequence is 18 residues long.

This clonotype was counted a few times. The V gene is TRBV29-1, the J gene TRBJ2-1; possibly TRBD1 for D (5 bases). CDR3 length: 11 residues. Germline V gives CDR1 SQVTM, CDR2 ANQGSEA. Trimming cost V 7 bases and J 7 bases, with 11 bases left between them. As DNA, the CDR3 is TGCAGCGGTAGCCAGGGTAATGAGCAGTTCTTC. Translation: CSGSQGNEQFF.

The chain is built from TRBV12-3 or TRBV12-4 and TRBJ1-6; D is ambiguous. Trimming cost V 3 bases and J 8 bases, with 17 bases left between them. The length of the CDR3 is 16 residues. The CDR3 DNA is TGTGCCAGCAGTTTCAGGCCTATGGGGTTCGATTCACCCCTCCACTTT. Encoded protein: CASSFRPMGFDSPLHF.

This clonotype appeared a few times. J is TRBJ1-3 and V is TRBV7-9; no clear D. Deletions cut 3 bases from V and 0 bases from J, with 9 bases between. In germline, CDR1 is SEHNR, CDR2 FQNEAQ (reference sequence). The CDR3 sequence is 15 residues long. CDR3 amino acids: CASSFGPRSGNTIYF. DNA of the CDR3: TGTGCCAGCAGCTTCGGGCCACGCTCTGGAAACACCATATATTTT.

This clonotype came up a few times. This chain links TRBV7-9 with TRBJ2-7; TRBD1 agrees at 7 bases. The CDR3 loop spans 14 amino acids. Germline CDR1 SEHNR, CDR2 FQNEAQ (reference sequence). Trimming took 4 bases from V and 6 from J; bases not matched to a gene: 9. The chain's CDR3 is CASSYPRDRAEQYF. The CDR3 coding sequence is TGTGCCAGCAGCTACCCCCGCGACAGGGCCGAGCAGTACTTC.

J is TRBJ1-1 and V is TRBV6-5; D call uncertain. Germline-derived CDR1 and CDR2 are MNHEY and SVGAGI. Deletions cut 0 bases from V and 4 bases from J, with 9 bases between. The CDR3 covers 14 residues. The CDR3 DNA is TGTGCCAGCAGTTACTCGAGGGTAGGCACTGAAGCTTTCTTT. Its protein is CASSYSRVGTEAFF.

This clonotype came up many times. This rearrangement joins TRBV20-1 to TRBJ1-2; D gene uncertain. The germline gives CDR1 DFQATT, CDR2 SNEGSKA (reference sequence). CDR3 length: 11 residues. The V gene lost 5 bases and the J gene lost 3 bases, with 7 bases spanning the gap. For the CDR3, the DNA is TGCAGTGCTGGGTCAGACTATGGCTACACCTTC. Encoded protein: CSAGSDYGYTF.

This clonotype came up a few times. The chain employs TRBV5-1 and TRBJ2-6; 7 bases fit TRBD1. In germline, CDR1 is SGHRS, CDR2 YFSETQ. CDR3 size: 20 residues. The junction had 16 bases not matched to a gene; V was cut back by 4 bases and J by 0 bases. The CDR3 sequence: CASSGEIQGIPRSGANVLTF. The CDR3 DNA follows: TGCGCCAGCAGCGGCGAAATACAGGGGATCCCCCGCTCTGGGGCCAACGTCCTGACTTTC.

This clonotype was seen at least ten times. The chain is built from TRBV5-4 and TRBJ2-3; 10 nucleotides agree with TRBD2. The CDR3 is made up of 18 amino acids. Trimming took 4 bases from V and 1 from J; bases not matched to a gene: 12. Germline lookup yields CDR1 SGHNT and CDR2 YYREEE (reference sequence). CDR3 in DNA: TGTGCCAGCAGCGGACCGGGACTAGCGATAGGAGGCACAGATACGCAGTATTTT. Translated: CASSGPGLAIGGTDTQYF. The full variable domain, its missing parts supplied by reference TRBV5-4 and TRBJ2-3, is ETGVTQSPTHLIKTRGQQVTLRCSSQSGHNTVSWYQQALGQGPQFIFQYYREEENGRGNFPPRFSGLQFPNYSSELNVNALELDDSALYLCASSGPGLAIGGTDTQYFGPGTRLTVL.

This clonotype came up many times. The chain links TRBV10-3 to TRBJ1-5; D remains ambiguous. CDR1 and CDR2 (germline): ENHRY, SYGVKD. The CDR3 has 14 residues. Trimming pared 3 bases from V and 7 bases from J, leaving 13 bases between. In DNA form, the CDR3 reads TGTGCCATCAGTGACCGGCAGGACGGGCAGCCCCAGCATTTT. Translating it yields CAISDRQDGQPQHF.

This chain links TRBV7-2 with TRBJ2-1; no reliable D call. Germline CDR1 is SGHTA and CDR2 is FQGNSA. The V end was cut by 7 bases, the J end by 9 bases, with 13 bases between. There are 12 residues in the CDR3. The CDR3 loop is CASTETEVEQFF. The CDR3 nucleotides are TGTGCCAGCACCGAGACCGAGGTTGAGCAGTTCTTC.

This clonotype was picked up many times. The chain uses TRBV2 and TRBJ2-1; D unresolved. V was trimmed by 2 bases and J by 4 bases, leaving 0 bases between them. This CDR3 contains 11 residues. Germline V lookup: CDR1 SNHLY, CDR2 FYNNEI. CDR3 loop: CASSEYNEQFF. CDR3 sequence (DNA): TGTGCCAGCAGTGAATACAATGAGCAGTTCTTC.

This clonotype was recorded many times. This chain joins TRBV20-1 and TRBJ2-2; D is unclear. Germline V CDR1 and CDR2: DFQATT, SNEGSKA (reference sequence). V shed 0 bases and J shed 7 bases, with 3 bases lying between them. This CDR3 has 11 residues. CDR3 region: CSARDLGELFF. The CDR3 DNA follows: TGCAGTGCTAGAGATCTCGGGGAGCTGTTTTTT.

This chain links TRBV5-5 with TRBJ2-3; 9 nucleotides agree with TRBD1. The germline V gene has CDR1 SGHKS and CDR2 YYEKEE (reference sequence). V was pared by 4 bases and J by 9 bases, with 9 bases of the junction left unmatched. CDR3 length equals 14 residues. The CDR3 DNA reads TGTGCCAGCAGCGCAGGACAGGGGAGGGACACGCAGTATTTT. This translates into CASSAGQGRDTQYF.